This TCR beta chain emerged from a study of cytomegalovirus exposure and HLA in healthy donors. Study findings and constraints: Reports credit the classifier with highly specific, highly sensitive diagnosis of cytomegalovirus status. A later analysis found common viral pathogens apparently linked to several of the most significant clusters. The study designated fewer than 200 TCR beta chains cytomegalovirus-associated.

With regard to this clone: Its antigen is still unknown.

Both 60 Vbeta primers and 13 Jbeta primers went into the PCR. TCRdb keeps only in-frame clones here, not all; method: immunoSEQ multiplex PCR. The data hold some 200,000 clones, with over 70% observed a single time. The sample taken for sequencing was PBMCs. The sequence was collected from a man aged 50-60 years in good health and CMV-seronegative.

The CDR3 loop reads CASSPGFLAGGADTQYF. The CDR3 DNA sequence: TGTGCCAGCTCACCAGGCTTCCTAGCGGGGGGCGCAGATACGCAGTATTTT. V and J are TRBV18 and TRBJ2-3; 11 positions match TRBD2. The CDR3 runs to 17 residues. Germline values: CDR1 KGHSH, CDR2 LQKENI. The V segment lost 2 bases and the J segment 4 bases; nucleotides outside the gene matches: 8.